The present TCR beta chain was sequenced within a study of PD-L1 blockade in urothelial cancer. Study background: Beginning in about 2014, patients received atezolizumab, given as 1,200 mg intravenously every 3 weeks.

The CDR3 extends over 14 amino acids. Looked up from germline, CDR1 is MNHEY and CDR2 is SMNVEV (reference sequence). Trimming took off 5 bases at V and 1 base at J, with 11 bases between the two ends. Synthetic templates analogous to TCR were spiked into all PCRs individually. Data came from immunoSEQ multiplex PCR; TCRdb stores just in-frame clones and leaves some out. The sample carries about 130,000 clones, roughly 86% recorded once. Time point given: peripheral blood 6 weeks after treatment start. This clone has just one count. The sequencing here drew on PBMCs, taken around atezolizumab (anti-PD-L1) treatment. The TCR comes from a man aged 45 to 65 with urothelial cancer. This chain uses TRBV27 with TRBJ1-1; D is perhaps TRBD1 (5 bases). The CDR3, as DNA: TGTGCCAGCAGTCTAGACAGACCGAACACTGAAGCTTTCTTT. Its protein product is CASSLDRPNTEAFF.